This passage covers 24 T cell receptor beta chains from one sample sequenced in a study of blood T cell repertoires in COVID-19. The protocol was immunoSEQ multiplex PCR, while the TCRdb copy is restricted to in-frame clones and leaves out a portion. The sample holds about 110,000 clones, around 89% seen once. The sequenced material came from peripheral blood. These receptor sequences come from a human donor in a cohort sampled during active COVID-19.

The chain is built from TRBV2 and TRBJ1-2, with 8 bases aligning to TRBD1. With V trimmed by 5 bases and J by 3 bases, 2 bases remained unmatched. CDR1 SNHLY and CDR2 FYNNEI come from the germline V gene. The CDR3 is made up of 13 amino acids. This CDR3 reads CASSPDRDYGYTF. The CDR3 DNA reads TGTGCCAGCAGTCCGGACAGGGACTATGGCTACACCTTC.

The gene calls are TRBV27 and TRBJ2-1; D possibly corresponds to TRBD2 (6 bases). The V end lost 3 bases, the J end lost 6 bases, and 15 bases lay between the germline ends. The V gene's germline CDR1 is MNHEY and CDR2 SMNVEV (reference sequence). This CDR3 comprises 15 residues. The CDR3 bases are TGTGCCAGCAGTTTGGGGGGTCTCAGTCCCAATGAGCAGTTCTTC. It encodes CASSLGGLSPNEQFF.

V is TRBV4-3 and J is TRBJ1-2; tentatively, D is TRBD1 (5 bases). The CDR3 has 15 residues. Germline assignment: CDR1 LGHNA and CDR2 YSLEER. The ends were cut back, 2 bases at V and 8 bases at J, with 18 bases in the middle. CDR3 loop: CASSQNVQRQKGYTF. The CDR3 DNA reads TGCGCCAGCAGCCAAAACGTCCAGCGACAGAAAGGCTACACCTTC.

The rearrangement joins TRBV19 to TRBJ2-5; TRBD1 matches 8 bases. Germline values: CDR1 LNHDA, CDR2 SQIVND (reference sequence). Trimming cost V 5 bases and J 2 bases; bases outside gene matches: 4. CDR3 length equals 14 residues. In nucleotides, the CDR3 is TGTGCCAGTAGTCCCGGACAGGGACAAGAGACCCAGTACTTC. It yields the protein CASSPGQGQETQYF. Full variable domain (remainder filled in from reference TRBV19 and TRBJ2-5): DGGITQSPKYLFRKEGQNVTLSCEQNLNHDAMYWYRQDPGQGLRLIYYSQIVNDFQKGDIAEGYSVSREKKESFPLTVTSAQKNPTAFYLCASSPGQGQETQYFGPGTRLLVL.

The J gene is TRBJ2-7, the V gene TRBV15; D is unclear. The CDR3 consists of 13 residues. Germline V gene data show CDR1 as LNHNV and CDR2 as YYDKDF (reference sequence). Trimming shortened V by 0 bases and J by 7 bases, and 10 bases separated the two germline ends. CDR3 sequence reads: CATSRDRLLEQYF. The CDR3 DNA sequence: TGTGCCACCAGCAGAGACAGGTTATTAGAGCAGTACTTC.

The rearrangement joins TRBV5-1 to TRBJ1-1, with TRBD1 matching over 10 bases. The V and J ends lost 1 base and 7 bases, in that order; junction bases with no gene match: 7. The CDR3 spans 15 residues. The germline CDR1 and CDR2 sequences are SGHRS and YFSETQ. CDR3 protein: CASSLNPTGGIEAFF. The CDR3 DNA follows: TGCGCCAGCAGCTTGAACCCGACAGGGGGCATTGAAGCTTTCTTT.

The genes are TRBV20-1 and TRBJ2-7, with no clear D. Looked up from germline, CDR1 is DFQATT and CDR2 is SNEGSKA (reference sequence). The CDR3 is 11 amino acids. V was cut by 5 bases and J by 0 bases, with 5 bases left in between. CDR3 loop: CSALDSYEQYF. The CDR3 DNA reads as TGCAGTGCTCTAGACTCCTACGAGCAGTACTTC.

This chain connects TRBV7-2 to TRBJ2-7; TRBD1 aligns across 7 bases. The CDR3 spans 14 residues. The V and J ends lost 1 base and 3 bases, in that order; junction bases with no gene match: 3. Germline V gives CDR1 SGHTA, CDR2 FQGNSA. In DNA form, the CDR3 reads TGTGCCAGCAGCTTAGGACAGGGATTCTACGAGCAGTACTTC. It translates to CASSLGQGFYEQYF. Based on the CDR3 plus reference TRBV7-2 and TRBJ2-7, the full variable domain is GAGVSQSPSNKVTEKGKDVELRCDPISGHTALYWYRQSLGQGLEFLIYFQGNSAPDKSGLPSDRFSAERTGGSVSTLTIQRTQQEDSAVYLCASSLGQGFYEQYFGPGTRLTVT.

This chain connects TRBV11-2 to TRBJ2-7; 8 nucleotides line up with TRBD2. CDR3 length: 16 residues. Germline CDR1 and CDR2: SGHAT and FQNNGV. V was pared by 5 bases and J by 1 base, with 10 bases of the junction left unmatched. CDR3 amino acids: CASSRESSGWSYEQYF. The CDR3 coding sequence is TGTGCCAGCAGCCGAGAGTCTAGCGGGTGGTCCTACGAGCAGTACTTC.

V is TRBV19 and J is TRBJ1-2; D remains ambiguous. This CDR3 is 11 amino acids long. CDR1 LNHDA and CDR2 SQIVND come from the germline V gene (reference sequence). Trimming cost V 5 bases and J 8 bases, with 9 bases left between them. The CDR3 reads CASSGQGGYTF. In nucleotides, the CDR3 is TGTGCCAGTAGTGGGCAAGGAGGCTACACCTTC.

The V call is TRBV6-5, the J call TRBJ1-5; D not certain. Germline lookup yields CDR1 MNHEY and CDR2 SVGAGI. V shed 6 bases and J shed 4 bases, with 10 bases lying between them. The CDR3 spans 13 residues. Here the CDR3 DNA reads TGTGCCAGCAGATTAACAGAGAATCAGCCCCAGCATTTT. Protein: CASRLTENQPQHF.

The chain is built from TRBV5-4 and TRBJ1-1; no definite D call. V lost 0 bases to trimming and J lost 1 base, with 7 bases between them. CDR1 SGHNT and CDR2 YYREEE come from the germline V gene (reference sequence). This CDR3 is built from 14 residues. The CDR3 DNA is TGTGCCAGCAGCTTGGATCCAGGGAACACTGAAGCTTTCTTT. It yields the protein CASSLDPGNTEAFF. The full variable domain, with the rest looked up from reference TRBV5-4 and TRBJ1-1, is ETGVTQSPTHLIKTRGQQVTLRCSSQSGHNTVSWYQQALGQGPQFIFQYYREEENGRGNFPPRFSGLQFPNYSSELNVNALELDDSALYLCASSLDPGNTEAFFGQGTRLTVV.

This chain connects TRBV12-5 to TRBJ1-1; D not certain. V was clipped by 0 bases and J by 10 bases, with 12 bases between them. This CDR3 has 13 amino acids. The V gene's germline CDR1 is LGHNT and CDR2 FRNRAP. CDR3 amino acids: CASGLVLRQVAFF. CDR3 DNA: TGTGCTAGTGGTTTGGTACTCAGGCAAGTAGCTTTCTTT.

The chain links TRBV4-3 to TRBJ2-2; possible D gene TRBD1, 6 bases. The V gene's germline CDR1 is LGHNA and CDR2 YSLEER. The CDR3 totals 16 residues. V lost 0 bases, J lost 6 bases, and 14 bases lay in between. The DNA of the CDR3 is TGCGCCAGCAGCCAAGACCCGGGACACCTGGCCGGGGAGCTGTTTTTT. Translation gives CASSQDPGHLAGELFF.

This chain connects TRBV12-5 to TRBJ2-5; no firm D call. The CDR3 contains 11 residues. The V gene lost 6 bases and the J gene lost 1 base, with 3 bases spanning the gap. Germline-derived CDR1 and CDR2 are LGHNT and FRNRAP. The CDR3: CASGFQETQYF. Here the CDR3 DNA reads TGTGCTAGTGGCTTCCAAGAGACCCAGTACTTC.

This clone was recorded only once. The V and J genes are TRBV7-9 and TRBJ2-7; 10 positions agree with TRBD1. The CDR3 is 17 residues long. Germline trimming cut 1 base from V and 3 bases from J; bases unmatched to any gene: 9. Germline values: CDR1 SEHNR, CDR2 FQNEAQ (reference sequence). DNA for the CDR3: TGTGCCAGCAGCTTAGTTGACCGGGACAGGGGTTACTACGAGCAGTACTTC. It yields the protein CASSLVDRDRGYYEQYF.

V gene TRBV6-5 combines with J gene TRBJ2-7; 9 bases map to TRBD1. V lost 7 bases, J lost 4 bases, and 11 bases stayed unmatched. The germline gives CDR1 MNHEY, CDR2 SVGAGI. The CDR3 runs to 15 residues. The CDR3 coding sequence is TGTGCCAGCACCCTTCTTGGACAGGGGAGGTACGAGCAGTACTTC. As protein: CASTLLGQGRYEQYF.

This clone was counted a few times. The chain recombines TRBV11-2 with TRBJ2-4, with 7 bases fitting TRBD2. The V gene end was trimmed by 0 bases and the J gene end by 1 base; junction bases not matched to a gene: 12. The CDR3 is 19 residues long. Germline CDR1 and CDR2: SGHAT and FQNNGV. CDR3 amino acids: CASSLETSTNLGAKNIQYF. DNA of the CDR3: TGTGCCAGCAGCTTAGAGACTAGCACCAATCTGGGGGCCAAAAACATTCAGTACTTC.

This chain connects TRBV18 to TRBJ1-2; TRBD1 might be the D (5 bases). The CDR3 length is 15 residues. V was clipped by 2 bases and J by 1 base, with 11 bases between them. Germline V gives CDR1 KGHSH, CDR2 LQKENI. The CDR3 DNA follows: TGTGCCAGCTCACCATTTAAACAGGTTAACTATGGCTACACCTTC. Its translation: CASSPFKQVNYGYTF. Complete variable domain (other parts from reference TRBV18 and TRBJ1-2): NAGVMQNPRHLVRRRGQEARLRCSPMKGHSHVYWYRQLPEEGLKFMVYLQKENIIDESGMPKERFSAEFPKEGPSILRIQQVVRGDSAAYFCASSPFKQVNYGYTFGSGTRLTVV.

Here the CDR3 reads CASSLDQGAKETQYF. The CDR3 DNA reads as TGCGCCAGCAGCTTGGATCAGGGGGCAAAGGAGACCCAGTACTTC. The V call is TRBV5-1, the J call TRBJ2-5, with 8 bases fitting TRBD1. The J segment lost 5 bases and the V segment lost 0 bases, leaving 6 bases of the junction unmatched. CDR1 is SGHRS, CDR2 YFSETQ, per germline. This CDR3 comprises 15 residues. The full variable domain, completed using reference TRBV5-1 and TRBJ2-5, is KAGVTQTPRYLIKTRGQQVTLSCSPISGHRSVSWYQQTPGQGLQFLFEYFSETQRNKGNFPGRFSGRQFSNSRSEMNVSTLELGDSALYLCASSLDQGAKETQYFGPGTRLLVL.

This chain joins TRBV6-5 and TRBJ1-1, with D tentatively TRBD1 (6 bases). CDR1 MNHEY and CDR2 SVGAGI come from the germline V gene. The length of the CDR3 is 14 residues. Trimming removed 7 bases from V and 4 bases from J, with 16 bases in between. The CDR3 region has the DNA TGTGCCAGCAATCTGGGGCGGGGGCCCACTGAAGCTTTCTTT. It is translated as CASNLGRGPTEAFF.

The rearrangement joins TRBV4-2 to TRBJ1-2; TRBD1 aligns across 8 bases. V lost 0 bases to trimming and J lost 4 bases; unmatched junction nucleotides: 10. The CDR3 totals 17 residues. CDR1 LGHNA and CDR2 YNFKEQ come from the germline V gene. CDR3 sequence reads: CASSQDRSRGQVYGYTF. The CDR3 coding sequence is TGTGCCAGCAGCCAAGATCGGAGCAGGGGGCAGGTCTATGGCTACACCTTC.

This rearrangement joins TRBV4-1 to TRBJ2-4; tentatively, D is TRBD2 (5 bases). Germline V lookup: CDR1 MGHRA, CDR2 YSYEKL. The CDR3 has 14 amino acids. Deletions cut 0 bases from V and 8 bases from J, with 11 bases between. The CDR3, as DNA: TGCGCCAGCAGCCAAGATGACCCGAGGGACATTCAGTACTTC. Protein sequence: CASSQDDPRDIQYF.

Worth noting for this clone: A junction boundary mismatches the germline segment, possibly from a read error. J is TRBJ1-3 and V is TRBV5-6; TRBD1 might be the D (5 bases). The CDR3 covers 15 residues. The germline V gene encodes CDR1 SGHDT and CDR2 YYEEEE. CDR3 nucleotide sequence: TGTGCCAGCAGCTTGGGTCTAGGGGCTGGGAACACCATATATTTT. It encodes CASSLGLGAGNTIYF.